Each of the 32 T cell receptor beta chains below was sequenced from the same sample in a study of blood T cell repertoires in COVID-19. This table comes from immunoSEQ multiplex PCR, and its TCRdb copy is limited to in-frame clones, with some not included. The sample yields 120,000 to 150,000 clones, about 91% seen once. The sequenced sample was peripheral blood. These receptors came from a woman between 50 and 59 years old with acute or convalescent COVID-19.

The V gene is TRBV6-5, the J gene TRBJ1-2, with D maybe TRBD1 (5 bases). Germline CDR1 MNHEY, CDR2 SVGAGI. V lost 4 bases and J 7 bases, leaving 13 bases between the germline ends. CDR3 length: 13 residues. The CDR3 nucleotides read TGTGCCAGCAGTTCAGGGATCGCTAGTGGCTACACCTTC. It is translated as CASSSGIASGYTF.

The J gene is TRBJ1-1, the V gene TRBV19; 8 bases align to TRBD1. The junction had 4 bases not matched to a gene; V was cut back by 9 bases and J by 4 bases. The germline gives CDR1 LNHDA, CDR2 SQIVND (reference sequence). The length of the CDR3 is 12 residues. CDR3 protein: CASRGLVTEAFF. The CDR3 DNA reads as TGTGCCAGCAGGGGGCTCGTCACTGAAGCTTTCTTT.

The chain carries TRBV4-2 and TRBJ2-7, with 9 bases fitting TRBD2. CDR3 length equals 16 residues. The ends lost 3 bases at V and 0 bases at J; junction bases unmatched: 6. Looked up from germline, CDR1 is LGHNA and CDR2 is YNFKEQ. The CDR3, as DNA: TGTGCCAGCAGCCAGGGCAGCGGGGGGCTCTCCTACGAGCAGTACTTC. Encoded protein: CASSQGSGGLSYEQYF.

The CDR3 reads CAWRRGDHGYTF. The CDR3 bases are TGTGCCTGGAGGCGGGGAGACCATGGCTACACCTTC. The V gene is TRBV30, the J gene TRBJ1-2, with D hard to call. The CDR3 spans 12 residues. V was pared by 3 bases and J by 6 bases, with 11 bases between. CDR1 and CDR2 (germline): GTSNPN, SVGIG (reference sequence).

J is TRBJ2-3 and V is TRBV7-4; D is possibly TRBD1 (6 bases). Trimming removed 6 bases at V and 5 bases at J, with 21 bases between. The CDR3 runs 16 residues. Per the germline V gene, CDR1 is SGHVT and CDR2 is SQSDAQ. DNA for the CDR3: TGTGCCAGCAGTCCATTGGGGGCCTCTTTTGAAGATACGCAGTATTTT. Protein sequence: CASSPLGASFEDTQYF.

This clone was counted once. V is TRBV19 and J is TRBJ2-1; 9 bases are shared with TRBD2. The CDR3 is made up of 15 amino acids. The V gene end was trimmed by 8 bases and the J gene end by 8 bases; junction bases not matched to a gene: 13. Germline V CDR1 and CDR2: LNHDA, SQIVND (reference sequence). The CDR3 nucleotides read TGTGCCAGTTGGGGGTGGCGGGAGGGCCGGCATGAGCAGTTCTTC. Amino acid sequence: CASWGWREGRHEQFF.

The CDR3 DNA reads as TGTGCCAGCAGCTTAGCGTGGCGGGAGGGGTACAATGAGCAGTTCTTC. As protein: CASSLAWREGYNEQFF. The rearrangement joins TRBV7-6 to TRBJ2-1, with 9 bases that match TRBD2. The CDR3 has 16 residues. With V trimmed by 0 bases and J by 4 bases, 4 bases remained unmatched. The germline CDR1 and CDR2 sequences are SGHVS and FNYEAQ.

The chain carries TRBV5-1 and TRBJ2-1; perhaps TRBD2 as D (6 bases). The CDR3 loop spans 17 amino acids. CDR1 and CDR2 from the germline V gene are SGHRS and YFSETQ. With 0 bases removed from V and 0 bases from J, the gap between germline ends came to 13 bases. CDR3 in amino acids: CASSLVLARYSYNEQFF. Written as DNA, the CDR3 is TGCGCCAGCAGCTTGGTTCTAGCGCGTTACTCCTACAATGAGCAGTTCTTC.

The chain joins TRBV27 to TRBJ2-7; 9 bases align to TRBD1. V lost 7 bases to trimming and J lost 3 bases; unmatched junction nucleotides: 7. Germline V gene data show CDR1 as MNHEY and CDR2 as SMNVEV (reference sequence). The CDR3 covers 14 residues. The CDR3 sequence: CASNTGGRGYEQYF. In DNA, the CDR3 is TGTGCCAGCAATACAGGGGGCCGGGGCTACGAGCAGTACTTC.

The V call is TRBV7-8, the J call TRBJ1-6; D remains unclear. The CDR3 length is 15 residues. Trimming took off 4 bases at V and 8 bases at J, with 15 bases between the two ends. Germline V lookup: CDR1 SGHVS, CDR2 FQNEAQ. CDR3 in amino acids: CASSSGIGSDSPLHF. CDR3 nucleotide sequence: TGTGCCAGCAGCTCCGGTATCGGGAGCGATTCACCCCTCCACTTT.

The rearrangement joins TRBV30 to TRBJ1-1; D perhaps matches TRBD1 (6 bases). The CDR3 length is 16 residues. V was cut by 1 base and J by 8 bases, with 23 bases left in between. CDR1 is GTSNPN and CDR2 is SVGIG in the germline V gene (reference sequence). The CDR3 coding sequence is TGTGCCTGGAGTGCAGCCTCGGACAGTCAATACTGGGAAGCTTTCTTT. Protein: CAWSAASDSQYWEAFF.

In nucleotides, the CDR3 is TGTGCCAGCAGCTTATTAGGGGGCTCCTACGAGCAGTACTTC. As protein: CASSLLGGSYEQYF. The genes are TRBV7-6 and TRBJ2-7; tentative D call: TRBD1 (6 bases). The CDR3 length is 14 residues. V was shortened by 2 bases and J by 0 bases, with 8 bases between the two germline ends. In germline, CDR1 is SGHVS, CDR2 FNYEAQ. The whole variable domain, filled in from reference TRBV7-6 and TRBJ2-7, reads GAGVSQSPRYKVTKRGQDVALRCDPISGHVSLYWYRQALGQGPEFLTYFNYEAQQDKSGLPNDRFSAERPEGSISTLTIQRTEQRDSAMYRCASSLLGGSYEQYFGPGTRLTVT.

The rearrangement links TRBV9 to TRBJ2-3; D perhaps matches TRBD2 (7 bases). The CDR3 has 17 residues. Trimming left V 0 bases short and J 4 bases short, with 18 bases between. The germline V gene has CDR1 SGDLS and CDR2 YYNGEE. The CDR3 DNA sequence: TGTGCCAGCAGCGTAGGCCGGGGGGCGGGCATCGCAGATACGCAGTATTTT. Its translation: CASSVGRGAGIADTQYF.

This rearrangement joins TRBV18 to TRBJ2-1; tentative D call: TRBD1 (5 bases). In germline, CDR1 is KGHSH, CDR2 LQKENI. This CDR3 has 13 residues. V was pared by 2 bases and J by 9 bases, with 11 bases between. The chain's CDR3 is CASSPGAGGEQFF. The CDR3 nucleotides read TGTGCCAGCTCACCAGGGGCCGGCGGTGAGCAGTTCTTC. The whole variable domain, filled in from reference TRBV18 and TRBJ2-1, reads NAGVMQNPRHLVRRRGQEARLRCSPMKGHSHVYWYRQLPEEGLKFMVYLQKENIIDESGMPKERFSAEFPKEGPSILRIQQVVRGDSAAYFCASSPGAGGEQFFGPGTRLTVL.

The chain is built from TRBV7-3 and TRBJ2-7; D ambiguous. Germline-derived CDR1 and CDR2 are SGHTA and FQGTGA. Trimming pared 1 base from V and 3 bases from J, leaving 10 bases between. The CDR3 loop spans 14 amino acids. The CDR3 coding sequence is TGTGCCAGCAGCTTAAGAAGAGCGAACTACGAGCAGTACTTC. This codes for CASSLRRANYEQYF. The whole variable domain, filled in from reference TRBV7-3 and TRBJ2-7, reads GAGVSQTPSNKVTEKGKYVELRCDPISGHTALYWYRQSLGQGPEFLIYFQGTGAADDSGLPNDRFFAVRPEGSVSTLKIQRTERGDSAVYLCASSLRRANYEQYFGPGTRLTVT.

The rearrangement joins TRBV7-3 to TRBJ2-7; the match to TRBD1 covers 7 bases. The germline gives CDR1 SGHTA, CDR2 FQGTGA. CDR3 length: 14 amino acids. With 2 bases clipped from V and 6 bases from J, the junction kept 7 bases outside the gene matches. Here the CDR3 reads CASSLATGSGEQYF. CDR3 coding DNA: TGTGCCAGCAGCTTAGCGACAGGGTCTGGCGAGCAGTACTTC.

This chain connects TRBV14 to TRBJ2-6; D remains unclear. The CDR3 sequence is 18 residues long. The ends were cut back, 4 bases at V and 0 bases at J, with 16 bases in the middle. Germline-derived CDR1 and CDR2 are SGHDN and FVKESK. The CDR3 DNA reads TGTGCCAGCAGCCTCCGGGTCTACTCCCTCTCTGGGGCCAACGTCCTGACTTTC. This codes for CASSLRVYSLSGANVLTF.

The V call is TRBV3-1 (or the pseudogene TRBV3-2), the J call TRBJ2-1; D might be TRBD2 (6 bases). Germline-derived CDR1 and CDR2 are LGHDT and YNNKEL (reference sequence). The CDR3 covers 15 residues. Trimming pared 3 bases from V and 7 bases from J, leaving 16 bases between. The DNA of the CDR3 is TGTGCCAGCAGCCAGCCTCTCGGGGGAGGTAATGAGCAGTTCTTC. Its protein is CASSQPLGGGNEQFF.

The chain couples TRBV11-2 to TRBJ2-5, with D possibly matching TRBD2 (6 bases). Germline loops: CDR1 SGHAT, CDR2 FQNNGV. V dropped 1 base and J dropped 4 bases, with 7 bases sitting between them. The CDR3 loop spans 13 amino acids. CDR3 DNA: TGTGCCAGCAGCTTAGGGAGGGGAGAGACCCAGTACTTC. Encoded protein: CASSLGRGETQYF.

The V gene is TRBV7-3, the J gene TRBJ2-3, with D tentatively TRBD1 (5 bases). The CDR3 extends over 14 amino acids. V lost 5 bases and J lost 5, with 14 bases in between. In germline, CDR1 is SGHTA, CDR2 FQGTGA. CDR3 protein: CASSNQGAEDTQYF. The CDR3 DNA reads TGTGCCAGCAGCAACCAAGGGGCGGAAGATACGCAGTATTTT.

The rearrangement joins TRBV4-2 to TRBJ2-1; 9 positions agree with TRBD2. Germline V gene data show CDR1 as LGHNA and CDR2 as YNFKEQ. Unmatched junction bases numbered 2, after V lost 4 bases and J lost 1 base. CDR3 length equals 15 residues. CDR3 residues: CASSPGLASYNEQFF. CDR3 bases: TGTGCCAGCAGCCCGGGACTAGCTTCCTACAATGAGCAGTTCTTC.

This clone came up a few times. CDR3 nucleotides: TGTGCCACTCAACAGGGCAATCAGCCCCAGCATTTT. Translating it yields CATQQGNQPQHF. The rearrangement joins TRBV7-9 to TRBJ1-5; D is perhaps TRBD1 (5 bases). This CDR3 has 12 amino acids. The germline gives CDR1 SEHNR, CDR2 FQNEAQ (reference sequence). The V and J ends lost 10 bases and 2 bases respectively, with 9 bases between them.

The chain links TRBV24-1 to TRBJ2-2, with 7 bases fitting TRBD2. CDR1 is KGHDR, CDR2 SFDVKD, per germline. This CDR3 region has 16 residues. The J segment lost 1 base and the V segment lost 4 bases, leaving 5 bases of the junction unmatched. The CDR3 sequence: CATSELGGMNTGELFF. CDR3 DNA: TGTGCCACCAGTGAGCTGGGGGGGATGAACACCGGGGAGCTGTTTTTT.

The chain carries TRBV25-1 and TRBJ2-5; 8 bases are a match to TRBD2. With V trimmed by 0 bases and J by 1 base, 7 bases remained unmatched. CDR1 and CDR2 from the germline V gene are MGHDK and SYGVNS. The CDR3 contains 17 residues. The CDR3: CASSEYRASGFQETQYF. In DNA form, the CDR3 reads TGTGCCAGCAGTGAATATCGGGCTAGCGGGTTCCAAGAGACCCAGTACTTC. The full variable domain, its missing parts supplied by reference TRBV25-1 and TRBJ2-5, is EADIYQTPRYLVIGTGKKITLECSQTMGHDKMYWYQQDPGMELHLIHYSYGVNSTEKGDLSSESTVSRIRTEHFPLTLESARPSHTSQYLCASSEYRASGFQETQYFGPGTRLLVL.

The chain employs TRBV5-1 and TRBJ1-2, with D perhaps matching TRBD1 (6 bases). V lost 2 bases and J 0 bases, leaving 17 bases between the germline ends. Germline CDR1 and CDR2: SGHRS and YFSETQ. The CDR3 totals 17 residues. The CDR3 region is CASSFSGGPLSNYGYTF. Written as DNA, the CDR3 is TGCGCCAGCAGCTTCAGCGGGGGGCCCCTCTCTAACTATGGCTACACCTTC.

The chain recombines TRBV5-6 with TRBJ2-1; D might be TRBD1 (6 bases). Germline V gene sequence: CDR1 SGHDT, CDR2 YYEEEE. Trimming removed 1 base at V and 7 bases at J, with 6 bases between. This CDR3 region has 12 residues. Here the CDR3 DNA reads TGTGCCAGCAGCTTGACAGGGAATGAGCAGTTCTTC. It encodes CASSLTGNEQFF.

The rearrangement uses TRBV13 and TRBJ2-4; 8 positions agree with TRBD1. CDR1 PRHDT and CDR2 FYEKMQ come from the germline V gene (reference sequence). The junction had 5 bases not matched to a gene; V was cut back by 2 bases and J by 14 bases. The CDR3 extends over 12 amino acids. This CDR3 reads CASSLSRTGKYF. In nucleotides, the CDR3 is TGTGCCAGCAGCTTAAGCCGGACAGGGAAGTACTTC.

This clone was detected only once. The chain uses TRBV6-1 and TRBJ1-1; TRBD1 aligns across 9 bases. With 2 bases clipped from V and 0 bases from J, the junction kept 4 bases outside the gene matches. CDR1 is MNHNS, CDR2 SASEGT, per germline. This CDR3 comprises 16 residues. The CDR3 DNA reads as TGTGCCAGCAGTGAAATAGGGACAGGGTTGAACACTGAAGCTTTCTTT. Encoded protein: CASSEIGTGLNTEAFF.

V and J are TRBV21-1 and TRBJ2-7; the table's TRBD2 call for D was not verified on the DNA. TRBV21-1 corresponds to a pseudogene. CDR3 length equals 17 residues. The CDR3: CASSTRGRTSGMYEQYF. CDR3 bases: TGTGCCAGCAGCACCCGTGGGAGGACTAGCGGGATGTACGAGCAGTACTTC.

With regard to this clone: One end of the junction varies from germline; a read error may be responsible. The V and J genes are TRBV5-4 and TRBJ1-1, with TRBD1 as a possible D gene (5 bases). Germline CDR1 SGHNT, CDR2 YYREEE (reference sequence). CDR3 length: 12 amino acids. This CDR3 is CASILGTGESFF. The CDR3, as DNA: TGTGCCAGCATCTTGGGGACGGGGGAGTCTTTCTTT.

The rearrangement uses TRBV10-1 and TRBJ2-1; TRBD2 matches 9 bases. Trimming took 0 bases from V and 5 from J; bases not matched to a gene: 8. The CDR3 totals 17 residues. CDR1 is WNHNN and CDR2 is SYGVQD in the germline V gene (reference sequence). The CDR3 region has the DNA TGCGCCAGCAGTGAGTCGGGGTCGGCTAGCGGGGACAATGAGCAGTTCTTC. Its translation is CASSESGSASGDNEQFF.

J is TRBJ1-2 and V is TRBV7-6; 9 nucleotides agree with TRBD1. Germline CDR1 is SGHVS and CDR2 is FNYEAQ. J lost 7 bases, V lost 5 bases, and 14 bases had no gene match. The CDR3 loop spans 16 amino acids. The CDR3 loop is CASSPTPYRGPGGYTF. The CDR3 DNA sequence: TGTGCCAGCAGCCCGACTCCTTACAGGGGGCCAGGTGGCTACACCTTC.